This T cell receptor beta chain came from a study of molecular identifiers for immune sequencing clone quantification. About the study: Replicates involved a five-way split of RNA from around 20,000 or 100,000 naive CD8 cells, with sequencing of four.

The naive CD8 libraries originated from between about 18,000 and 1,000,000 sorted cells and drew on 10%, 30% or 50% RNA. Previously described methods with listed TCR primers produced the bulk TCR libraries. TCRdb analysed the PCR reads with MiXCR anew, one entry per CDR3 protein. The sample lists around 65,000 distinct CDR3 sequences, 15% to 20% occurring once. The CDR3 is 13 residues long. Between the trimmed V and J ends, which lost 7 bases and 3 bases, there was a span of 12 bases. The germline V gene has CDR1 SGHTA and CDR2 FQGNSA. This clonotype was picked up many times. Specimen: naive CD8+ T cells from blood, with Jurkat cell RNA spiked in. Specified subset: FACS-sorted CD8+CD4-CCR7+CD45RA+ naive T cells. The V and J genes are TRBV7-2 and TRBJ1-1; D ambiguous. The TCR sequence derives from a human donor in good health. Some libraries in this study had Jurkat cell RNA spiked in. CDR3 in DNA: TGTGCCAGCAACCTACCACTATACACTGAAGCTTTCTTT. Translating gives CASNLPLYTEAFF.